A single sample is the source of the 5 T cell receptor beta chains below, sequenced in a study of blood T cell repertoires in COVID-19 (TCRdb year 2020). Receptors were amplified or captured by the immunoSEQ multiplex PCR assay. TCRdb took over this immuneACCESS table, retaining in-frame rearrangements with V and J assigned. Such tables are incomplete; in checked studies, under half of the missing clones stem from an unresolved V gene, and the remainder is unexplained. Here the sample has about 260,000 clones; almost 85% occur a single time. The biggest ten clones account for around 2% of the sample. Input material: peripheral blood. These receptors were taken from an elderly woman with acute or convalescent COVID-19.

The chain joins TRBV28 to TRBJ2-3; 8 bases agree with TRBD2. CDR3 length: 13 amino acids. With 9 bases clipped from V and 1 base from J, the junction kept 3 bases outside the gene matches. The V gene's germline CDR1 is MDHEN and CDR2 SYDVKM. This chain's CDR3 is CASTGGGTDTQYF. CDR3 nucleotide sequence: TGTGCCAGTACGGGGGGGGGCACAGATACGCAGTATTTT.

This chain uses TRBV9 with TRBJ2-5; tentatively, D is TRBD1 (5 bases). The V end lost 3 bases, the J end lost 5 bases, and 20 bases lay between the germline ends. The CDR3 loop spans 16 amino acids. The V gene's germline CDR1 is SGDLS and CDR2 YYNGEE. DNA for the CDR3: TGTGCCAGCAGCGCCACACTTGCAAGGGGTACGGAGACCCAGTACTTC. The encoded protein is CASSATLARGTETQYF.

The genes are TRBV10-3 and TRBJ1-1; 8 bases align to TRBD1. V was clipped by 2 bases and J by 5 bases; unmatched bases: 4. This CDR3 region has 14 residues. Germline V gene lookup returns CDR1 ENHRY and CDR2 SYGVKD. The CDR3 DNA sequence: TGTGCCATCAGTGAGCGACAGGGGAGGACTGAAGCTTTCTTT. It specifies CAISERQGRTEAFF.

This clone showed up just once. The CDR3 sequence is CASSRDSMNTEAFF. CDR3 bases: TGCGCCAGCAGCCGGGACAGCATGAACACTGAAGCTTTCTTT. V usage is TRBV5-1 and J usage is TRBJ1-1, with 7 bases fitting TRBD1. Per germline, CDR1 SGHRS and CDR2 YFSETQ. The CDR3 loop spans 14 amino acids. The V and J ends lost 4 bases and 0 bases, in that order; junction bases with no gene match: 3.

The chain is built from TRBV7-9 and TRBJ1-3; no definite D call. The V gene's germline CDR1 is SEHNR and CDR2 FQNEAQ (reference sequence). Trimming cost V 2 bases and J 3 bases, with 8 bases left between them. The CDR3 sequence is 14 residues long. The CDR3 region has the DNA TGTGCCAGCAGCTTAATGGGGAGTGGAAACACCATATATTTT. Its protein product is CASSLMGSGNTIYF.